This paragraph covers one T cell receptor (beta chain) sequence. This specimen belongs to a study of cytotoxic CD8 clonotypes in ibrutinib-treated CLL. Across the study: Among responders, roughly 24 were partial and 2 complete; after median approximately six years, about 15 stayed remitted and some twelve progressed.

Libraries were prepared by immunoSEQ multiplex PCR; TCRdb keeps only in-frame clonotypes and omits some of them. The sample includes 110,000 to 150,000 clones, approximately 90% of them seen just once. Germline CDR1 SGHNT, CDR2 YENEEA. The CDR3 has 12 amino acids. Trimming took off 6 bases at V and 7 bases at J, with 10 bases between the two ends. This receptor was identified in a human donor with chronic lymphocytic leukemia. The chain employs TRBV11-3 and TRBJ2-1; D assignment may be TRBD1 or TRBD2 (6 bases each). Sequenced material: PBMCs, taken after 12 months of ibrutinib treatment. The CDR3 loop reads CASRGGGNEQFF. The CDR3 region has the DNA TGTGCCAGCAGAGGGGGAGGAAATGAGCAGTTCTTC.